This paragraph reports one T cell receptor beta chain. Its specificity is not known. The sample originates from a study of T cell responses to AZD1222 COVID-19 vaccine. Findings and limits, study-wide: Females made up more of the donors, who were largely white British, and clonal diversity may have come out too low. Only after the peak T cell response were repertoires sampled. Vaccine-related CD4 TCRs covered spike, predominating at 160-218 and 743-854.

TCRdb keeps only in-frame clones here, not all; method: immunoSEQ multiplex PCR. The repertoire holds around 100,000 clones, with about 85% as singletons. This CDR3 is 15 amino acids long. The ends were cut back, 6 bases at V and 4 bases at J, with 16 bases in the middle. The germline V gene encodes CDR1 MNHEY and CDR2 SVGAGI. The chain couples TRBV6-5 to TRBJ1-3, with a weak D call TRBD1 (5 bases). This TCR derives from an adult who received the AZD1222 COVID-19 vaccine. The sample consisted of peripheral blood, taken 28 days after the second AZD1222 dose. Here the CDR3 reads CASRIQAISGNTIYF. CDR3 DNA sequence: TGTGCCAGCAGGATACAGGCGATAAGCGGAAACACCATATATTTT.